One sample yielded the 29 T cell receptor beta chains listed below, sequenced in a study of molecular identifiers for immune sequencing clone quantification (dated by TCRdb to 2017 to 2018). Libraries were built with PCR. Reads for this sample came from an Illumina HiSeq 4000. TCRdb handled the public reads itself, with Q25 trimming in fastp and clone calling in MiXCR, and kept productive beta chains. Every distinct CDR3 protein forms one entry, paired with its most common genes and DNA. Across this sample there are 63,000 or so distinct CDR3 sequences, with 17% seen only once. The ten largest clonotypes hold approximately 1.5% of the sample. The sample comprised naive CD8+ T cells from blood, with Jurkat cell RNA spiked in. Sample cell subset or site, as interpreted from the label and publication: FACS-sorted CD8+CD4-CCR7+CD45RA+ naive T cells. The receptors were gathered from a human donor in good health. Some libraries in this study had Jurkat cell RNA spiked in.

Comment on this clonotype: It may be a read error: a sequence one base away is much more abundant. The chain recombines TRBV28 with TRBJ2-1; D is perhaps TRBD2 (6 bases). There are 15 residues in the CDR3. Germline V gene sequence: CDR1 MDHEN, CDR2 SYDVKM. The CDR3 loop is CASSISAGISNELFF. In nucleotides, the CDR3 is TGTGCCAGCAGTATCTCGGCGGGAATTTCGAATGAGCTGTTCTTC.

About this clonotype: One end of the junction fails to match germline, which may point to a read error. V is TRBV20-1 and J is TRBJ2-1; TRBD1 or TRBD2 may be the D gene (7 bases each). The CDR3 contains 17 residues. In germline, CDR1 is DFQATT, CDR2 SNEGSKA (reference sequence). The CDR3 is CCAHRRLSGGLSNEQFF. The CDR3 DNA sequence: TGCTGTGCCCACCGGCGTTTGTCAGGGGGACTAAGCAATGAGCAGTTCTTC.

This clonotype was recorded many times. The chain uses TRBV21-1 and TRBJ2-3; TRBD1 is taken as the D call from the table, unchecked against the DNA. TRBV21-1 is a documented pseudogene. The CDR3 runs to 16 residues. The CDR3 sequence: CASSKARDRVSDTQYF. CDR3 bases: TGTGCCAGCAGCAAAGCCCGGGACAGAGTATCAGATACGCAGTATTTT.

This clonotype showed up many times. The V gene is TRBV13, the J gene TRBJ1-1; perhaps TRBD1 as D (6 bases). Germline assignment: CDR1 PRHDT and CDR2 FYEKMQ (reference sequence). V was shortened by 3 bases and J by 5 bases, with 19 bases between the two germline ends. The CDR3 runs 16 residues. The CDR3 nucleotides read TGTGCCAGCAGCTTCACAGGGTCGAGGGGTTGGACTGAAGCTTTCTTT. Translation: CASSFTGSRGWTEAFF.

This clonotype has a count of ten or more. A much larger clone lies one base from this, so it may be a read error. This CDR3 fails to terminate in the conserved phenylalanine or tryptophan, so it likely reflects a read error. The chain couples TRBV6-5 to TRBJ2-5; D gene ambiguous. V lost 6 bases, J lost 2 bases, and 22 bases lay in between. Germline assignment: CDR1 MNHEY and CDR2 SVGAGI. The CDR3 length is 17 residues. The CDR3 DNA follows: TGTGCCAGCAGCCCCACAGCCCCGTACTACGAACAAGAGACCCAGTACCTC. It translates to CASSPTAPYYEQETQYL.

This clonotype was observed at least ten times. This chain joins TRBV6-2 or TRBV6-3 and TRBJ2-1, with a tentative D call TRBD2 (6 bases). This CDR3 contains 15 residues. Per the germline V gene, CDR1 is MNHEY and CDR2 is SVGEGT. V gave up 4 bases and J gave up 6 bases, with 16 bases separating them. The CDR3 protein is CASSSGLSGGNEQFF. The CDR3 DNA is TGTGCCAGCAGTTCCGGACTCTCCGGGGGCAATGAGCAGTTCTTC.

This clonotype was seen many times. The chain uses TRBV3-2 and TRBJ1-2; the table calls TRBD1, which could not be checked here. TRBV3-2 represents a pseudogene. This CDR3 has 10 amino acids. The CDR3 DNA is TGTGCCTGCCCAGGGGGAGGCTACACCTTC. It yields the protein CACPGGGYTF.

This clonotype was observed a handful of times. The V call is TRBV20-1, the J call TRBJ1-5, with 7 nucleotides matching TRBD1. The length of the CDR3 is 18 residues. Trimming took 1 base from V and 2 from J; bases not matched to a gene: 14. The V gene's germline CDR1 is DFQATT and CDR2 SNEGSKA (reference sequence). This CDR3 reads CSARGGGRGVSGNQPQHF. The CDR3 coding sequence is TGCAGTGCTAGAGGGGGAGGCAGGGGGGTCTCTGGCAATCAGCCCCAGCATTTT.

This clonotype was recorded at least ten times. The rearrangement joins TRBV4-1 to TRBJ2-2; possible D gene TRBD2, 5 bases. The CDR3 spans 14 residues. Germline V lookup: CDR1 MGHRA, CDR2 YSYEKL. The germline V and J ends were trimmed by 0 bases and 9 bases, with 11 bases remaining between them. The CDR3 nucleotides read TGCGCCAGCAGCCAAGACGGGATGGTGAGGGAGCTGTTTTTT. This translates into CASSQDGMVRELFF.

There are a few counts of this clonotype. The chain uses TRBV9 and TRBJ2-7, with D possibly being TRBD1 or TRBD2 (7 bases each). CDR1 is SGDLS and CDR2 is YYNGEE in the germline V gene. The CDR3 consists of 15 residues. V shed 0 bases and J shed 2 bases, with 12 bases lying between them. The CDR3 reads CASSVEAGGAYEQYF. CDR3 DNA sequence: TGTGCCAGCAGCGTAGAGGCAGGGGGGGCCTACGAGCAGTACTTC.

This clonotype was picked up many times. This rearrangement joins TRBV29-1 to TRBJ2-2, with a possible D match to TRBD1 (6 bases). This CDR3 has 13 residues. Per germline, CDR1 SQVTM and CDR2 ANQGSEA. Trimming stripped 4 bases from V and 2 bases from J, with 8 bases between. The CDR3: CSVGTVNTGELFF. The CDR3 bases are TGCAGCGTTGGGACAGTTAACACCGGGGAGCTGTTTTTT.

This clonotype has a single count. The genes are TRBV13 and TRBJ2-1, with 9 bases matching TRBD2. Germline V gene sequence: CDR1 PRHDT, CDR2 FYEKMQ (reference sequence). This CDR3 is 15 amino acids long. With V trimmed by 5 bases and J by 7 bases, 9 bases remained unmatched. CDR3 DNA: TGTGCCAGCAGCGTAGCAGCGGGAGGTAGGAATGAGCAGTTCTTC. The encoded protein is CASSVAAGGRNEQFF.

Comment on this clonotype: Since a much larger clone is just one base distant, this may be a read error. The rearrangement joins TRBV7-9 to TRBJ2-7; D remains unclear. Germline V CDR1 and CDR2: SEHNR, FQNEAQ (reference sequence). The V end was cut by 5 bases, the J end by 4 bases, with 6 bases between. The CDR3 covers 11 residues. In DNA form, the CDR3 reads TGTGCCAGCAGCGTCGATTACGAGCAGTACTTC. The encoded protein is CASSVDYEQYF. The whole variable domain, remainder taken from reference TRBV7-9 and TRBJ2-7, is DTGVSQNPRHKITKRGQNVTFRCDPISEHNRLYWYRQTLGQGPEFLTYFQNEAQLEKSRLLSDRFSAERPKGSFSTLEIQRTEQGDSAMYLCASSVDYEQYFGPGTRLTVT.

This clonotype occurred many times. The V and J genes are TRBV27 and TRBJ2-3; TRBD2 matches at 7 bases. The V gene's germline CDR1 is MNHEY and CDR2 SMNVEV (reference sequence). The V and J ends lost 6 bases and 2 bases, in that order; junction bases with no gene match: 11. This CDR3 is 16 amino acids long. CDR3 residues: CASSNSWDYFTDTQYF. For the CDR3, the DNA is TGTGCCAGCAGCAACAGCTGGGACTACTTCACAGATACGCAGTATTTT.

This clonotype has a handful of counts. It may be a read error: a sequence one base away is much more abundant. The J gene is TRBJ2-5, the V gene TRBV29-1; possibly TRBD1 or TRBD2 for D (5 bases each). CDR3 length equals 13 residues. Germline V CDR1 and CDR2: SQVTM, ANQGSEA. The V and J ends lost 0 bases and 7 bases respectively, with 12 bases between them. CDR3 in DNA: TGCAGCGTTGAAGAGGGGGACCCAGGGACCCAGTACTTC. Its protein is CSVEEGDPGTQYF.

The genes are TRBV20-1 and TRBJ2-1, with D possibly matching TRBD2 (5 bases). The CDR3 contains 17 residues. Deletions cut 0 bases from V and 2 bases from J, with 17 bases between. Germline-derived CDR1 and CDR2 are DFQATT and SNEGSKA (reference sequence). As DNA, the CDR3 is TGCAGTGCTAGAGATTGGGGAGCGAAAATCCCCTACAATGAGCAGTTCTTC. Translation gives CSARDWGAKIPYNEQFF.

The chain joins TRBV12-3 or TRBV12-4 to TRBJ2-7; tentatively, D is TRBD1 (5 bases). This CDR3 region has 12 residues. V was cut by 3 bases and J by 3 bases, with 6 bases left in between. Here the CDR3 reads CASSFDSYEQYF. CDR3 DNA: TGTGCCAGCAGTTTTGACAGCTACGAGCAGTACTTC.

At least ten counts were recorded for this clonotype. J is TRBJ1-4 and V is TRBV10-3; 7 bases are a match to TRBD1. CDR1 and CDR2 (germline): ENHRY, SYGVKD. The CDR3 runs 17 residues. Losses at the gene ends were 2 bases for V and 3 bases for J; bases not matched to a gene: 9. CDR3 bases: TGTGCCATCAGTGAGAACGGCAGGGGGAAGGCTAATGAAAAACTGTTTTTT. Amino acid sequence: CAISENGRGKANEKLFF.

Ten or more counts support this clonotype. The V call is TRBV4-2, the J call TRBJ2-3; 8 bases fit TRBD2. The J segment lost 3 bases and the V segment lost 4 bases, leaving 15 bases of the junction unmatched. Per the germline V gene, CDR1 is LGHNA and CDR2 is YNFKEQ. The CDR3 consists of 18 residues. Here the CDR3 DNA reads TGTGCCAGCAGCCCCCTCACCCCCGACGGGAGGGAAACAGATACGCAGTATTTT. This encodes CASSPLTPDGRETDTQYF.

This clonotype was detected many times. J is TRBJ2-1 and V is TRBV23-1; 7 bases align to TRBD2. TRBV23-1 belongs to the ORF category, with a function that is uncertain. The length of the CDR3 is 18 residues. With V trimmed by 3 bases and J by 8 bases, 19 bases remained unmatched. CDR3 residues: CASSHDEAGRATRDEQFF. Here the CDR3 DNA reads TGCGCCAGCAGTCATGACGAGGCGGGGAGGGCCACCCGAGATGAGCAGTTCTTC.

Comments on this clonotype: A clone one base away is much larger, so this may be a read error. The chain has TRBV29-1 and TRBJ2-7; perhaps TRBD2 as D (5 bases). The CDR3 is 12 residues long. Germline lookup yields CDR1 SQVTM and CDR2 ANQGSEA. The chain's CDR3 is CGVVGKNYEQYF. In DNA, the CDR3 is TGCGGCGTTGTCGGGAAAAACTACGAGCAGTACTTC.

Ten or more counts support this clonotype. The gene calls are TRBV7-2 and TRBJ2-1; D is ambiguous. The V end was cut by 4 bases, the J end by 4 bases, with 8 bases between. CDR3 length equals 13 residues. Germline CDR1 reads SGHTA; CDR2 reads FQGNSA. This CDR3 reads CASSWAQYNEQFF. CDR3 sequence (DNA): TGTGCCAGCAGCTGGGCTCAATACAATGAGCAGTTCTTC.

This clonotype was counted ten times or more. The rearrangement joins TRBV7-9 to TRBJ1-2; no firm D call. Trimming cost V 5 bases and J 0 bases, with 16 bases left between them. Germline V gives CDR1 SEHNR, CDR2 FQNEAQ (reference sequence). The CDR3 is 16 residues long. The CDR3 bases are TGTGCCAGCAGCGCCCCGGTCCAGGCCGCTAACTATGGCTACACCTTC. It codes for CASSAPVQAANYGYTF.

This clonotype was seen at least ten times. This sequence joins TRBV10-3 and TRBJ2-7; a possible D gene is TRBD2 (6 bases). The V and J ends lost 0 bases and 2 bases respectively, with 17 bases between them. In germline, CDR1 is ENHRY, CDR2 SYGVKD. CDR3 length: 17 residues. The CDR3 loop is CAISESDVVGGTYEQYF. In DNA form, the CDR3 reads TGTGCCATCAGTGAGTCTGACGTGGTCGGGGGAACCTACGAGCAGTACTTC.

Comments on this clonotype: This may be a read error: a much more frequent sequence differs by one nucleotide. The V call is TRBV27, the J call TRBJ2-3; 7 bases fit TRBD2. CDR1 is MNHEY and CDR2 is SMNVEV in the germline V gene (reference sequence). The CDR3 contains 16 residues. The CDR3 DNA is TGTGCCAGCAGCAACAGCTGGGACTACTTCACAGATACGCGGTATTTT. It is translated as CASSNSWDYFTDTRYF.

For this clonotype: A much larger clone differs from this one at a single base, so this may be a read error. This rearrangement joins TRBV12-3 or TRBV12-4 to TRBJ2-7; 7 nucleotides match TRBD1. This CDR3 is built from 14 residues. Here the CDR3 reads CASSPTGLGYEQHF. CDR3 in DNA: TGTGCCAGCAGTCCGACAGGGTTGGGGTACGAGCAGCACTTC.

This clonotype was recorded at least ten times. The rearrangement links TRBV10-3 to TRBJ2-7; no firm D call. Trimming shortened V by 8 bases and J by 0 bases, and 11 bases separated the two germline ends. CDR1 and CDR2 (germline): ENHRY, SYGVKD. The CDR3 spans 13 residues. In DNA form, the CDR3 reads TGTGCCATCGGAGAGGCTAGCTCCTACGAGCAGTACTTC. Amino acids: CAIGEASSYEQYF.

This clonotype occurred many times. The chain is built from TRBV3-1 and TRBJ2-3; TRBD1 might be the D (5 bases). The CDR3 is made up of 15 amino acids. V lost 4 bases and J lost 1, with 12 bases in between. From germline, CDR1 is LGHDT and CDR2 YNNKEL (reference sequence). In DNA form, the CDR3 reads TGTGCCAGCAGCCCTCAGGTAGGGGGCACAGATACGCAGTATTTT. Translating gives CASSPQVGGTDTQYF.

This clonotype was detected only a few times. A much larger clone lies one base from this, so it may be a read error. This CDR3 reads CAWSGLANYDEQFF. The CDR3 DNA is TGTGCCTGGAGCGGACTAGCGAACTACGATGAGCAGTTCTTC. The chain recombines TRBV30 with TRBJ2-1; 9 bases are a match to TRBD2. The CDR3 runs 14 residues. Per the germline V gene, CDR1 is GTSNPN and CDR2 is SVGIG (reference sequence).